Presented here are 24 T cell receptor beta chains from one specimen sequenced in a study of control samples from healthy donors and cancer patients. This table comes from immunoSEQ multiplex PCR, and its TCRdb copy is limited to in-frame clones, with some not included. The sample has around 170,000 clones; almost 90% are singletons. Sample: blood. The receptors stem from a woman aged 45 to 65 in good health.

J is TRBJ2-7 and V is TRBV28; TRBD2 matches 8 bases. Germline CDR1 reads MDHEN; CDR2 reads SYDVKM. The CDR3 is 15 amino acids. V was clipped by 6 bases and J by 2 bases; unmatched bases: 9. The CDR3 coding sequence is TGTGCCAGCAGCAAAGGACTAGCAGACACCTACGAGCAGTACTTC. Its translation is CASSKGLADTYEQYF.

The genes are TRBV28 and TRBJ1-6; D gene ambiguous. Germline loops: CDR1 MDHEN, CDR2 SYDVKM. This CDR3 spans 15 amino acids. The ends were cut back, 5 bases at V and 0 bases at J, with 8 bases in the middle. This chain's CDR3 is CASSLHDSYNSPLHF. CDR3 sequence (DNA): TGTGCCAGCAGTCTTCACGACTCCTATAATTCACCCCTCCACTTT. The variable domain in full, with the rest retrieved from reference TRBV28 and TRBJ1-6, is DVKVTQSSRYLVKRTGEKVFLECVQDMDHENMFWYRQDPGLGLRLIYFSYDVKMKEKGDIPEGYSVSREKKERFSLILESASTNQTSMYLCASSLHDSYNSPLHFGNGTRLTVT.

The rearrangement links TRBV9 to TRBJ2-1; no clear D gene. Germline V gene sequence: CDR1 SGDLS, CDR2 YYNGEE. There are 15 residues in the CDR3. V was shortened by 0 bases and J by 6 bases, with 13 bases between the two germline ends. As DNA, the CDR3 is TGTGCCAGCAGCGTAGATGGCAGCTCGGGCAATGAGCAGTTCTTC. Translation gives CASSVDGSSGNEQFF.

V and J are TRBV28 and TRBJ1-5; D gene unclear. Germline-derived CDR1 and CDR2 are MDHEN and SYDVKM. This CDR3 is built from 13 residues. V was pared by 1 base and J by 5 bases, with 6 bases between. The chain's CDR3 is CASSLSRDQPQHF. The DNA of the CDR3 is TGTGCCAGCAGTTTATCTCGGGATCAGCCCCAGCATTTT.

V is TRBV19 and J is TRBJ2-3, with TRBD2 matching over 9 bases. This CDR3 is 15 amino acids long. Unmatched junction bases numbered 3, after V lost 4 bases and J lost 1 base. Germline V gives CDR1 LNHDA, CDR2 SQIVND (reference sequence). CDR3 bases: TGTGCCAGTAGTACGGGACTAGCACGCACAGATACGCAGTATTTT. Its translation is CASSTGLARTDTQYF. Drawing the rest from reference TRBV19 and TRBJ2-3, the complete variable domain is DGGITQSPKYLFRKEGQNVTLSCEQNLNHDAMYWYRQDPGQGLRLIYYSQIVNDFQKGDIAEGYSVSREKKESFPLTVTSAQKNPTAFYLCASSTGLARTDTQYFGPGTRLTVL.

The chain joins TRBV24-1 to TRBJ1-5; D is uncertain. Looked up from germline, CDR1 is KGHDR and CDR2 is SFDVKD. Trimming left V 4 bases short and J 7 bases short, with 13 bases between. The CDR3 runs 14 residues. This CDR3 is CATSDSQEGQPQHF. CDR3 coding DNA: TGTGCCACCAGTGACTCCCAAGAAGGCCAGCCCCAGCATTTT.

The sample holds one count of this clone. The rearrangement joins TRBV6-4 to TRBJ1-4; a possible D gene is TRBD1 (5 bases). CDR3 length equals 14 residues. The germline V gene has CDR1 MRHNA and CDR2 SNTAGT. Trimming took off 8 bases at V and 8 bases at J, with 18 bases between the two ends. The CDR3: CASDPCQGYEKLFF. DNA of the CDR3: TGTGCCAGCGACCCTTGCCAGGGTTACGAAAAACTGTTTTTT.

The chain employs TRBV6-2 or TRBV6-3 and TRBJ2-2; 7 nucleotides agree with TRBD2. With V trimmed by 5 bases and J by 1 base, 10 bases remained unmatched. There are 17 residues in the CDR3. Germline lookup yields CDR1 MNHEY and CDR2 SVGEGT. CDR3: CASSKPPIAGNTGELFF. The DNA for the CDR3 is TGTGCCAGCAGTAAACCCCCGATAGCGGGGAACACCGGGGAGCTGTTTTTT.

The chain combines TRBV7-2 with TRBJ2-7, with D possibly matching TRBD1 (6 bases). The CDR3 has 13 amino acids. V gave up 8 bases and J gave up 7 bases, with 18 bases separating them. Germline CDR1 is SGHTA and CDR2 is FQGNSA. The chain's CDR3 is CASGAGAWREQYF. In nucleotides, the CDR3 is TGTGCCAGCGGGGCAGGGGCATGGAGAGAGCAGTACTTC.

V is TRBV6-2 or TRBV6-3 and J is TRBJ2-7; the match to TRBD2 covers 11 bases. The CDR3 consists of 15 residues. CDR1 MNHEY and CDR2 SVGEGT come from the germline V gene. The trim removed 2 bases at V and 2 bases at J, leaving 2 bases unmatched. The CDR3 region is CASSYLGLAAYEQYF. CDR3 coding DNA: TGTGCCAGCAGTTACCTGGGACTAGCGGCCTACGAGCAGTACTTC.

This chain connects TRBV5-4 to TRBJ1-1, with D uncertain. The CDR3 consists of 14 residues. From germline, CDR1 is SGHNT and CDR2 YYREEE (reference sequence). Trimming stripped 0 bases from V and 0 bases from J, with 6 bases between. CDR3 in DNA: TGTGCCAGCAGCTTGGAGGTGATGAACACTGAAGCTTTCTTT. This gives the protein CASSLEVMNTEAFF. Full variable domain (missing parts from reference TRBV5-4 and TRBJ1-1): ETGVTQSPTHLIKTRGQQVTLRCSSQSGHNTVSWYQQALGQGPQFIFQYYREEENGRGNFPPRFSGLQFPNYSSELNVNALELDDSALYLCASSLEVMNTEAFFGQGTRLTVV.

V gene TRBV3-1 (or the pseudogene TRBV3-2) combines with J gene TRBJ2-7; 9 bases are shared with TRBD1. This CDR3 has 15 amino acids. Germline assignment: CDR1 LGHDT and CDR2 YNNKEL (reference sequence). Unmatched junction bases numbered 3, after V lost 1 base and J lost 2 bases. The CDR3 sequence is CASSQATGGAYEQYF. The CDR3 nucleotides read TGTGCCAGCAGCCAAGCGACAGGGGGTGCCTACGAGCAGTACTTC.

The V gene is TRBV28, the J gene TRBJ1-5; D call uncertain. Deletions cut 6 bases from V and 6 bases from J, with 9 bases between. CDR3 size: 12 residues. CDR1 and CDR2 from the germline V gene are MDHEN and SYDVKM. The CDR3 sequence: CASSLVVQPQHF. CDR3 nucleotide sequence: TGTGCCAGCAGCCTTGTGGTTCAGCCCCAGCATTTT.

To note about this clone: The junction shows a germline mismatch at one end, possibly a read error. The rearrangement uses TRBV19 and TRBJ2-1; tentative D call: TRBD2 (5 bases). The CDR3 runs 13 residues. Germline assignment: CDR1 LNHDA and CDR2 SQIVND (reference sequence). The CDR3 reads CACRRQSYNEQFF. CDR3 nucleotide sequence: TGTGCCTGTAGGAGGCAATCCTACAATGAGCAGTTCTTC.

J is TRBJ2-7 and V is TRBV29-1; possible D gene TRBD2, 5 bases. The CDR3 has 11 amino acids. Trimming took 4 bases from V and 3 from J, leaving 7 bases between them. Per the germline V gene, CDR1 is SQVTM and CDR2 is ANQGSEA. CDR3 in DNA: TGCAGCGTTGCCCGGGGCTACGAGCAGTACTTC. Its translation is CSVARGYEQYF.

This sequence joins TRBV28 and TRBJ1-1; D ambiguous. Germline loops: CDR1 MDHEN, CDR2 SYDVKM. This CDR3 is built from 12 residues. Trimming pared 5 bases from V and 8 bases from J, leaving 12 bases between. CDR3 DNA: TGTGCCAGCAGTATATCGTACCGAGAAGCTTTCTTT. Translating it yields CASSISYREAFF.

The CDR3 DNA sequence: TGTGCCACCAGTGAGGGACAGTACCTAAACTATGGCTACACCTTC. Protein sequence: CATSEGQYLNYGYTF. V and J are TRBV24-1 and TRBJ1-2; TRBD1 agrees at 7 bases. The V gene's germline CDR1 is KGHDR and CDR2 SFDVKD. This CDR3 region has 15 residues. J was trimmed by 2 bases and V by 4 bases; bases with no gene match: 6.

This chain connects TRBV18 to TRBJ2-1; TRBD1 matches 10 bases. Germline V lookup: CDR1 KGHSH, CDR2 LQKENI. Losses at the gene ends were 6 bases for V and 2 bases for J; bases not matched to a gene: 4. This CDR3 spans 15 amino acids. The CDR3 DNA is TGTGCCAGCTCTTGGGACAGGGGAACCTACAATGAGCAGTTCTTC. Its protein is CASSWDRGTYNEQFF.

V is TRBV7-3 and J is TRBJ1-1; D may be TRBD1 (5 bases). Germline values: CDR1 SGHTA, CDR2 FQGTGA. The CDR3 is 14 residues long. With 4 bases removed from V and 5 bases from J, the gap between germline ends came to 14 bases. CDR3 nucleotides: TGTGCCAGCAGCTATAGTAGCGGGGGGACTGAAGCTTTCTTT. This codes for CASSYSSGGTEAFF.

The chain has TRBV9 and TRBJ2-6; 11 nucleotides match TRBD2. CDR1 is SGDLS, CDR2 YYNGEE, per germline. V shed 0 bases, J shed 2 bases, and the junction held 4 bases outside the gene matches. The CDR3 is 18 residues long. The CDR3 here is CASSVELAGAAGANVLTF. DNA for the CDR3: TGTGCCAGCAGCGTAGAACTAGCGGGAGCTGCTGGGGCCAACGTCCTGACTTTC.

The chain joins TRBV2 to TRBJ1-5, with 9 bases identical to TRBD1. V shed 6 bases and J 4 bases; nucleotides not matched to a gene: 7. Looked up from germline, CDR1 is SNHLY and CDR2 is FYNNEI. The CDR3 is 15 amino acids. CDR3 sequence (DNA): TGTGCCAGCAGGGTGGACAGGGGCCGTAATCAGCCCCAGCATTTT. Translation: CASRVDRGRNQPQHF.

V and J are TRBV11-3 and TRBJ1-1, with D unresolved. Germline CDR1 is SGHNT and CDR2 is YENEEA. V was trimmed by 0 bases and J by 0 bases, leaving 8 bases between them. The CDR3 covers 15 residues. CDR3 sequence: CASSLEPKMNTEAFF. Written as DNA, the CDR3 is TGTGCCAGCAGCTTAGAACCGAAGATGAACACTGAAGCTTTCTTT.

The chain carries TRBV20-1 and TRBJ2-7; D call uncertain. Germline V lookup: CDR1 DFQATT, CDR2 SNEGSKA (reference sequence). Trimming took off 8 bases at V and 6 bases at J, with 11 bases between the two ends. This CDR3 is 10 amino acids long. In nucleotides, the CDR3 is TGCAGTCTGGAGCGAGGCGAGCAGTACTTC. Translated: CSLERGEQYF.

This chain links TRBV27 with TRBJ2-2; D is possibly TRBD1 (6 bases). V was trimmed by 5 bases and J by 1 base, leaving 14 bases between them. Per the germline V gene, CDR1 is MNHEY and CDR2 is SMNVEV (reference sequence). The CDR3 loop spans 16 amino acids. The CDR3, as DNA: TGTGCCAGCAGTCCCAACAGGGTGGAGAACACCGGGGAGCTGTTTTTT. Translation gives CASSPNRVENTGELFF.